These 26 T cell receptor beta chains were all obtained from the same sample, sequenced in a study of cytomegalovirus exposure and HLA in healthy donors. The PCR ran on 60 Vbeta and 13 Jbeta primers. Measured with immunoSEQ multiplex PCR; TCRdb has only the in-frame clones, and not every one. The table includes about 100,000 clones, less than 85% detected once. Sequences were obtained from PBMCs. Source of these receptors: a woman aged 55-69 years in good health and CMV-seropositive.

The rearrangement joins TRBV10-3 to TRBJ2-7; a possible D gene is TRBD2 (7 bases). V gave up 3 bases and J gave up 2 bases, with 14 bases separating them. This CDR3 comprises 15 residues. The V gene's germline CDR1 is ENHRY and CDR2 SYGVKD. The CDR3, as DNA: TGTGCCATCAGTGAACGGGGGGCGGAACCCTACGAGCAGTACTTC. This encodes CAISERGAEPYEQYF.

The genes are TRBV10-3 and TRBJ1-1, with D unresolved. This CDR3 region has 12 residues. The germline V and J ends were trimmed by 6 bases and 5 bases, with 10 bases remaining between them. CDR1 is ENHRY and CDR2 is SYGVKD in the germline V gene. CDR3 coding DNA: TGTGCCATCAGCAGAGGAAGAACTGAAGCTTTCTTT. Residues: CAISRGRTEAFF.

This clone was detected only a few times. The chain recombines TRBV30 with TRBJ2-6, with D possibly being TRBD2 (6 bases). This CDR3 has 17 residues. Germline-derived CDR1 and CDR2 are GTSNPN and SVGIG (reference sequence). Trimming cost V 2 bases and J 2 bases, with 16 bases left between them. The CDR3 sequence is CAWSWAGSETGANVLTF. DNA of the CDR3: TGTGCCTGGAGTTGGGCGGGAAGTGAGACTGGGGCCAACGTCCTGACTTTC.

The V and J genes are TRBV18 and TRBJ2-1; 13 bases map to TRBD2. Losses at the gene ends were 6 bases for V and 5 bases for J; bases not matched to a gene: 4. Germline assignment: CDR1 KGHSH and CDR2 LQKENI. This CDR3 is 15 amino acids long. CDR3 sequence: CASSLGLAGDNEQFF. CDR3 coding DNA: TGTGCCAGCTCCCTAGGACTAGCGGGAGACAATGAGCAGTTCTTC.

Comments on this clone: A junction end diverges from the germline sequence, so it may reflect a read error. The rearrangement uses TRBV6-6 and TRBJ2-6; a possible D gene is TRBD2 (6 bases). Germline V gene lookup returns CDR1 MNHNY and CDR2 SVGAGI (reference sequence). The CDR3 sequence is 13 residues long. The CDR3 loop reads CASSYIGGARTAF. CDR3 coding DNA: TGTGCCAGCAGTTACATCGGAGGGGCCAGAACGGCTTTC.

The V gene is TRBV4-1, the J gene TRBJ2-1, with D perhaps matching TRBD2 (7 bases). Germline lookup yields CDR1 MGHRA and CDR2 YSYEKL. Trimming took off 1 base at V and 10 bases at J, with 20 bases between the two ends. The CDR3 covers 16 residues. CDR3 in amino acids: CASSQGGGPQGIEQFF. Written as DNA, the CDR3 is TGCGCCAGCAGCCAAGGGGGGGGGCCCCAAGGGATCGAGCAGTTCTTC.

The rearrangement uses TRBV5-1 and TRBJ1-2; possibly TRBD1 for D (6 bases). Germline V gene sequence: CDR1 SGHRS, CDR2 YFSETQ. The CDR3 extends over 14 amino acids. V gave up 0 bases and J gave up 8 bases, with 14 bases separating them. The CDR3 reads CASSLGQGLIGYTF. DNA of the CDR3: TGCGCCAGCAGCTTGGGGCAGGGGTTGATCGGCTACACCTTC.

This sequence joins TRBV6-5 and TRBJ1-2; 10 bases align to TRBD1. The length of the CDR3 is 13 residues. Germline V gene sequence: CDR1 MNHEY, CDR2 SVGAGI. J gave up 6 bases and V 4 bases, and 2 bases lay outside the gene matches. CDR3 sequence: CASSSGTGDGYTF. CDR3 coding DNA: TGTGCCAGCAGTTCCGGGACAGGGGATGGCTACACCTTC.

This chain links TRBV19 with TRBJ2-7; D may be TRBD2 (6 bases). V was cut by 6 bases and J by 7 bases, with 19 bases left in between. The CDR3 spans 14 residues. CDR1 and CDR2 (germline): LNHDA, SQIVND (reference sequence). As DNA, the CDR3 is TGTGCCAGTAGACCGGGACTTCCCTACAGGGAGCAGTACTTC. It translates to CASRPGLPYREQYF.

V usage is TRBV7-2 and J usage is TRBJ2-7; D not certain. Germline CDR1 SGHTA, CDR2 FQGNSA. V was clipped by 1 base and J by 3 bases, with 4 bases between them. The CDR3 is 12 amino acids. CDR3 in amino acids: CASSLDHYEQYF. The CDR3 DNA follows: TGTGCCAGCAGCTTAGATCACTACGAGCAGTACTTC.

The rearrangement links TRBV18 to TRBJ2-7, with D maybe TRBD2 (6 bases). CDR3 length equals 15 residues. From germline, CDR1 is KGHSH and CDR2 LQKENI. With 2 bases removed from V and 3 bases from J, the gap between germline ends came to 14 bases. CDR3: CASSPTSSAFYEQYF. The CDR3 region has the DNA TGTGCCAGCTCACCAACTAGCTCGGCTTTCTACGAGCAGTACTTC.

V and J are TRBV9 and TRBJ2-3, with D possibly TRBD1 on 5 matching bases. Trimming removed 2 bases at V and 3 bases at J, with 16 bases between. The CDR3 is 16 residues long. CDR1 is SGDLS and CDR2 is YYNGEE in the germline V gene. CDR3 region: CASSVGAPVPTDTQYF. In DNA form, the CDR3 reads TGTGCCAGCAGCGTTGGGGCTCCAGTGCCAACAGATACGCAGTATTTT.

The J gene is TRBJ1-2, the V gene TRBV27; possible D gene TRBD1, 5 bases. This CDR3 region has 16 residues. V dropped 4 bases and J dropped 8 bases, with 23 bases sitting between them. From germline, CDR1 is MNHEY and CDR2 SMNVEV (reference sequence). This CDR3 is CASSWGGFWRRGGYTF. For the CDR3, the DNA is TGTGCCAGCAGTTGGGGGGGTTTTTGGAGGCGAGGAGGCTACACCTTC.

CDR3 in DNA: TGTGCCAGCAATAGAGTGCGAGGCACTGAAGCTTTCTTT. Translating gives CASNRVRGTEAFF. The chain uses TRBV6-1 and TRBJ1-1; D not certain. The length of the CDR3 is 13 residues. Germline CDR1 is MNHNS and CDR2 is SASEGT. The V and J ends lost 7 bases and 4 bases respectively, with 13 bases between them.

The chain combines TRBV30 with TRBJ2-7, with TRBD2 identical over 7 bases. Germline V CDR1 and CDR2: GTSNPN, SVGIG (reference sequence). The V and J ends lost 4 bases and 2 bases, in that order; junction bases with no gene match: 11. This CDR3 has 15 residues. CDR3 bases: TGTGCCTGGACTAACACGAAGCGGGGAACCTACGAGCAGTACTTC. This sequence encodes CAWTNTKRGTYEQYF.

V and J are TRBV5-1 and TRBJ2-5; 9 positions match TRBD1. The CDR3 contains 15 residues. Unmatched junction bases numbered 4, after V lost 4 bases and J lost 0 bases. Germline values: CDR1 SGHRS, CDR2 YFSETQ. The CDR3 loop reads CASSPDRGYQETQYF. Here the CDR3 DNA reads TGCGCCAGCAGCCCGGACAGGGGATACCAAGAGACCCAGTACTTC.

V is TRBV25-1 and J is TRBJ1-2; D is uncertain. There are 12 residues in the CDR3. Trimming cost V 2 bases and J 8 bases, with 9 bases left between them. Per germline, CDR1 MGHDK and CDR2 SYGVNS. CDR3 loop: CASSEHSRGYTF. The CDR3 DNA follows: TGTGCCAGCAGTGAACACAGTCGAGGCTACACCTTC.

The chain links TRBV27 to TRBJ2-3; 8 positions match TRBD2. The CDR3 totals 15 residues. Germline CDR1 reads MNHEY; CDR2 reads SMNVEV (reference sequence). V was pared by 8 bases and J by 5 bases, with 12 bases of the junction left unmatched. The CDR3 loop reads CASRSGSHLQDTQYF. CDR3 sequence (DNA): TGTGCCAGCCGGAGCGGGAGCCACCTGCAAGATACGCAGTATTTT.

The chain has TRBV11-3 and TRBJ1-1; 11 nucleotides agree with TRBD1. The V segment lost 5 bases and the J segment 12 bases; nucleotides outside the gene matches: 8. Germline CDR1 reads SGHNT; CDR2 reads YENEEA. The CDR3 length is 13 residues. CDR3 residues: CASSPDRGRETFF. CDR3 nucleotide sequence: TGTGCCAGCAGCCCGGACAGGGGGCGCGAAACTTTCTTT.

The table lists this clone with many counts. The chain has TRBV21-1 and TRBJ1-5. TRBV21-1 counts as a pseudogene. The CDR3 contains 13 residues. Written as DNA, the CDR3 is TGTGCCGCCAGGGGAGGGGAAAATCAGCCCCAGCATTTT. Encoded protein: CAARGGENQPQHF.

This chain uses TRBV13 with TRBJ2-1, with a tentative D call TRBD2 (5 bases). The V and J ends lost 8 bases and 4 bases respectively, with 6 bases between them. The CDR3 spans 11 residues. From germline, CDR1 is PRHDT and CDR2 FYEKMQ (reference sequence). CDR3 DNA sequence: TGTGCCAGCGGACTGTACAATGAGCAGTTCTTC. Amino acids: CASGLYNEQFF.

V gene TRBV6-6 combines with J gene TRBJ2-7; D is possibly TRBD1 (6 bases). Per germline, CDR1 MNHNY and CDR2 SVGAGI (reference sequence). CDR3 length: 13 amino acids. Trimming cost V 6 bases and J 2 bases, with 11 bases left between them. The CDR3, as DNA: TGTGCCAGCAGGGCAGGGGTGGCCTACGAGCAGTACTTC. Protein product: CASRAGVAYEQYF.

This clone occurred once. This chain connects TRBV6-4 to TRBJ2-5; TRBD1 might be the D (6 bases). V was clipped by 3 bases and J by 5 bases, with 16 bases between them. From germline, CDR1 is MRHNA and CDR2 SNTAGT. CDR3 length: 15 amino acids. The CDR3 nucleotides are TGTGCCAGCAGTGAGGATGGGGGCACTTGGGAGACCCAGTACTTC. As protein: CASSEDGGTWETQYF.

The V call is TRBV30, the J call TRBJ1-1, with 7 nucleotides matching TRBD1. The V segment lost 3 bases and the J segment 1 base; nucleotides outside the gene matches: 5. Germline lookup yields CDR1 GTSNPN and CDR2 SVGIG (reference sequence). This CDR3 has 14 amino acids. CDR3 in amino acids: CAWRGDSSNTEAFF. The CDR3 nucleotides are TGTGCCTGGAGGGGGGACAGTTCGAACACTGAAGCTTTCTTT.

In its sample, this clone was seen many times. In nucleotides, the CDR3 is TGTGCCAGCAGTCCGGGGGAGAACACTGAAGCTTTCTTT. Translating it yields CASSPGENTEAFF. The chain uses TRBV6-1 and TRBJ1-1; possible D gene TRBD1, 5 bases. The CDR3 covers 13 residues. V was trimmed by 5 bases and J by 1 base, leaving 8 bases between them. Germline V CDR1 and CDR2: MNHNS, SASEGT.

The rearrangement joins TRBV29-1 to TRBJ2-7, with D possibly being TRBD1 (6 bases). The CDR3 runs to 12 residues. Trimming pared 5 bases from V and 2 bases from J, leaving 10 bases between. Germline CDR1 reads SQVTM; CDR2 reads ANQGSEA. Here the CDR3 reads CSVSGTTYEQYF. CDR3 nucleotide sequence: TGCAGCGTTTCCGGGACAACCTACGAGCAGTACTTC.